This T cell receptor beta chain was sequenced during a study of cytomegalovirus exposure and HLA in healthy donors listed by TCRdb under 2017. Regarding the study in general: In an earlier analysis of 550 to 750 of the donors, under 300 Gb of sequence data and about 110 million unique TCR beta sequences from roughly 190 million T cells were reported. An early release that covered around 590 HLA-typed donors contained about 300 gigabases of sequencing data and about 84 million unique TCR sequences. The genetic ancestry cluster associated with self-reported Caucasian donors included 81% of the roughly 360 genotyped donors. The aim of the study was to test whether cataloging public T cell receptors could identify signatures of past pathogen exposure. The T cell repertoires of 666 subjects were profiled by immunosequencing and related to cytomegalovirus serostatus. In addition to the first cohort of around 670 subjects, a separate validation cohort of 120 different subjects was used. High-throughput TCR immunosequencing, statistical association of individual TCRs with disease status, and machine learning were combined to predict cytomegalovirus infection status. To study patterns of TCR occurrence, a later analysis re-analyzed previously published TCR beta repertoires from 600 to 750 donors and added high-resolution HLA genotyping. Rather than drawing on any new phenotypic data, the later analysis identified candidate immune exposures from TCR beta sequences and the way those sequences occurred across donors. An earlier analysis of approximately 640 of the donors applied high-throughput TCR beta sequencing to assess whether each TCR beta V gene segment acted as functional or pseudogenic. Alongside the repertoire data, information on donor age, sex, ethnicity and CMV serostatus was compiled. A later genetic analysis used genome-wide SNP genotypes for about 65% of the 666 donors, treating that subset as a discovery cohort. Every discovery cohort repertoire had been produced on one sequencing platform. Both class I and class II loci were covered by HLA typing, at four-digit resolution. Typing coverage differed by locus: A, B, C, DRB1 and DQB1 were typed in roughly 629-640 donors, DQA1 in about 500, DPA1 in some 570, and DPB1 in about 450. Four or five DR-DQ haplotypes were handled as single units for association and clustering because linkage in the cohort was strong. On average, roughly 250,000 unique TCR beta nucleotide sequences were sequenced per donor among a few hundred genotyped donors of the cohort, with about 19% of those sequences being non-productive.

The cohort comprised some 700 healthy bone marrow donors. Cohort members were all nominally healthy when sampled, although unrecorded immune exposures were likely present. The donor was CMV seronegative and was included in the group of a few hundred seronegative cohort members. Each donor provided a peripheral blood sample, and peripheral blood mononuclear cells were used for TCR beta sequencing. Genomic DNA was extracted from the blood cell samples with the Qiagen DNeasy Blood Extraction Kit. The method behind the library was the immunoSEQ multiplex PCR assay. For the multiplex PCR, a mixture combining 60 forward primers for TCR Vbeta segments and 13 reverse primers for TCR Jbeta segments was used. The CDR3 region of rearranged TCR beta genes was amplified from genomic DNA by a multiplex PCR assay. On the Illumina HiSeq System, the amplified TCR beta libraries were sequenced as 87-base-pair reads. Under the source paper's analysis protocol: A later analysis counted about 76 million unique TCR beta chains across the 650 to 700 repertoires, and some 11 million of these chains were shared by at least two donors. Raw reads were error-corrected and collapsed into unique sequences by a nearest-neighbor algorithm in which closely related sequences were merged to remove PCR and sequencing errors. CDR3 sequences were aligned to IMGT reference sequences to assign V, D and J gene segments. For a sequence to be retained, at least a six-nucleotide match to both a V gene segment and a J gene segment was required. A rearrangement was called productive if the CDR3 had no stop codons and remained in frame with V and J, and every other rearrangement was called non-productive. CDR3 was defined by IMGT convention, running from the second conserved V-encoded cysteine to the conserved J-encoded phenylalanine. In an earlier analysis of just under 600 of the donors, sequences lacking an unambiguous match to a single V gene segment were excluded. In an earlier analysis of 450 to 700 of the donors, V segments were called functional above 56.7% productive rearrangements and were called segregating when the between-donor standard deviation exceeded 5%. To diagnose cytomegalovirus status from the catalog of TCR beta chain sequences, a statistical classification framework was built. In a later analysis, TCR nucleotide sequences were compared against IMGT/GENE-DB human TR gene sequences so that V and J genes could be assigned. The TCRdist pipeline was used in a later analysis to assign CDR3 sequences and most-parsimonious VDJ recombination scenarios. In a later analysis, each TCR beta chain was defined by its CDR3 amino acid sequence together with its V-gene family, and reads lacking a unique V-gene family were excluded. As a way to deal with suspected cross-contamination and a sequencing artifact, a later analysis dropped nearly 600 nucleotide sequences that were highly shared and had low generation probability. In a later analysis, a clonal expansion index for each public chain was calculated from normalized within-repertoire ranks of inferred template counts. Generation probabilities in a later analysis came from a VDJ recombination model fitted to out-of-frame rearrangements, and those results were checked against IGoR. A later analysis scored TCR-TCR, TCR-HLA and TCR-CMV co-occurrence with hypergeometric tests, applying a repertoire-size bias correction to TCR pairs. In a later analysis, false discovery rates were estimated by permuting HLA or CMV assignments 20 times. A later analysis grouped co-occurring TCRs with DBSCAN, adding TCRdist sequence similarity when clustering within HLA-allele-positive subsets. For co-occurrence clustering, repertoires with fewer than 30,000 or more than 120,000 public chains were excluded, along with about five repertoires with anomalous nucleotide sharing. The table comes from immuneACCESS by way of TCRdb, which keeps in-frame sequences with V and J called. Part of the clones is missing from these tables; in studies checked, under half for an unresolved V gene and the rest for unknown reasons. The DNA gave D and trimming, while V, J and clone size come from that table. Counted in this sample were about 94,000 clones; around 66% of them appeared once. The ten largest clones add up to around 4.2% of the sample.

The paper's findings and limits, for the study overall: In a later genetic analysis, a missense DCLRE1C variant was associated with V-gene and J-gene trimming of TCR beta chains, and the association was replicated in an independent cohort. In vitro tests confirmed that a few of the cytomegalovirus-associated TCR beta chains recognize cytomegalovirus antigens. According to a later genetic analysis, donors in an Asian-associated ancestry cluster had fewer N-insertions in productive TCRs than the approximately 650-donor mean. Because HLA typing was missing for some donors at each locus, association tests included only the typed subset. The only immune exposure information available for the cohort was CMV serostatus. According to a later analysis, parvovirus B19, influenza, CMV and Epstein-Barr virus appeared linked to several top co-occurrence clusters. A later analysis associated approximately 17,000 TCR beta sequences with specific HLA alleles at a false discovery rate of 0.05. A cluster of highly shared sequence variants was judged likely to be a technical artifact of the sequencing pipeline. When HLA alleles, especially DR and DQ, strongly co-occurred, attributing TCR associations to individual alleles was difficult. In a later analysis, most CMV-associated TCR beta chains were found to appear HLA-restricted, with HLA associations seemingly driven largely by CMV exposure. The earlier analysis of about 600 of the donors excluded some 15 rarely observed V segments, including chromosome 9 orphons, because counts were too low. Some IMGT-functional V segments, including TRBV6-2 and TRBV6-3, could not be distinguished by the 87-base-pair reads and were therefore excluded. The presence/absence analyses assumed that sequencing depth was roughly uniform across donors, and that assumption may not be true. In a later analysis, the rate of TCR association differed among HLA loci, with DRB1 alleles having the most associated TCRs and HLA-C alleles having the fewest. In this cohort, only TCR beta chains were sequenced, and detectable features were limited by the absence of alpha or paired-chain data. Cytomegalovirus status was reported to be diagnosed by the classifier with high specificity and sensitivity in both the original and validation cohorts. In a later analysis, HLA-associated TCR beta chains were found to be more clonally expanded and to have lower generation probabilities than equally common non-associated chains. Most TCR sequences were observed very rarely across donors, whereas some public TCRs were present in many individuals. A further reported finding was that TCR beta sequences accurately predicted the HLA-A and HLA-B alleles for most subjects in the first cohort. A total of 150 or so TCR beta chains were listed by the study as associated with cytomegalovirus. In an earlier analysis of 500 to 650 of the donors, most TCR beta V segments appeared in productive rearrangements about 90% or about 30% of the time, broadly matching IMGT annotations. It was suggested by the authors that the approach could potentially be generalized to other disease states and immunological phenotypes. Linkage disequilibrium might explain the correlated functional status among segregating V segments, but an unknown experimental factor could not be excluded.

Per the germline V gene, MDHEN is the CDR1 and SYDVKM is the CDR2. The CDR3 runs 15 residues from the cysteine to the phenylalanine. Just CDR3 DNA is preserved here, 45 bases in frame from base 1. V is trimmed back by 5 bases and J by 4 bases, and the junction contains 8 bases that no gene match accounts for. Points on this clone: What antigen it recognizes has not been identified. There are no base qualities to consult, and no much larger clone falls within one base.

The sequenced material came from PBMCs. The receptor's source is a man aged 25 to 40 in good health and CMV-seronegative. The sequence is built from TRBV28 and TRBJ2-1, with 7 junctional bases fitting TRBD2. The DNA sequence is given as TGTGCCAGCAGTGGGGGGGACTCCTTTTACAATGAGCAGTTCTTC. Its product reads: CASSGGDSFYNEQFF.